This entry describes one T cell receptor (beta chain). This sample was taken from a study of blood T cell repertoires in COVID-19. The wider study: COVID-19 samples from acute and convalescent phases originated in the United States, Italy and Spain. T cells, B-cell-depleted T cells, or PBMCs supplied cDNA or gDNA.

CDR3 length equals 13 residues. V shed 5 bases and J shed 5 bases, with 12 bases lying between them. Germline values: CDR1 MNHEY, CDR2 SMNVEV (reference sequence). The data were produced by immunoSEQ multiplex PCR, yet TCRdb's version contains in-frame clones alone and is incomplete. The table lists about 130,000 clones, approximately 80% of them singletons, with under 2.5% in the top ten. Material: peripheral blood. The sequence derives from a man between 65 and 85 years old with acute or convalescent COVID-19. V gene TRBV27 combines with J gene TRBJ2-5; perhaps TRBD2 as D (7 bases). The DNA of the CDR3 is TGTGCCAGCAGTCCAGGGGAGGGGGAGACCCAGTACTTC. Translated: CASSPGEGETQYF.